Detailed here is one TCR beta chain. Antigen: not known. The record originates from a study of T cell responses to AZD1222 COVID-19 vaccine. Overall study results and limits: Epitopes outside B.1.351 and B.1.1.7 mutated regions reportedly drew nearly half of spike TCRs. Vaccination with two AZD1222 doses was followed by a rise in Spike-specific TCR breadth and depth.

Sequencing used immunoSEQ multiplex PCR; TCRdb keeps in-frame clones, though not all of them. The table includes about 93,000 clones, roughly 91% detected once. The sample here was peripheral blood, taken on day 0 of MenACWY control vaccination. The source of this sequence is an adult in good health.

CDR3 bases: TGTGCCAGCAGCTTGTTTGATGGCTACACCTTC. It translates to CASSLFDGYTF. The V gene is TRBV5-8, the J gene TRBJ1-2; D unclear. The V and J ends lost 1 base and 6 bases respectively, with 4 bases between them. CDR1 is SGHTS, CDR2 YDEGEE, per germline. This CDR3 region has 11 residues.